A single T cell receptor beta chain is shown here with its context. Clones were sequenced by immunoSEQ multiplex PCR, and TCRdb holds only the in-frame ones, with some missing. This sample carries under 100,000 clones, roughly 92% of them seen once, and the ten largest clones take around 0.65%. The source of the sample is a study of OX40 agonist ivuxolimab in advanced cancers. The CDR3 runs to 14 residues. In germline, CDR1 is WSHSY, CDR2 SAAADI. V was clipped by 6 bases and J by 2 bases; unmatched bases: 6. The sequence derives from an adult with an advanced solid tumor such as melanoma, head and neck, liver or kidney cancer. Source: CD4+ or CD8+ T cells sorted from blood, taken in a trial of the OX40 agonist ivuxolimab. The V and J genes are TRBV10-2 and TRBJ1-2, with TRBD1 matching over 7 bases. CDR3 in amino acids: CASRPGTANYGYTF. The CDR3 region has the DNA TGCGCCAGCAGGCCCGGGACAGCAAACTATGGCTACACCTTC.